This is a list of T cell receptor beta chains from one sample in a study of blood T cell repertoires in COVID-19. Measured with immunoSEQ multiplex PCR; TCRdb has only the in-frame clones, and not every one. The sample holds 60,000 or so clones, about four fifths seen once. The sequenced material came from peripheral blood. The receptor source for this set is a human donor in a cohort sampled during active COVID-19. CDR3s include the opening cysteine and the closing phenylalanine or tryptophan. A D gene is named only where the DNA matches it firmly. For some rows the clone size is stated as once, few or many, or as a class when expanded; others skip it.

clone size: .
D gene: TRBD2
V gene: TRBV5-1
J gene: TRBJ2-6
CDR3 protein: CASSVGGLTGANVLTF
CDR3 DNA: TGCGCCAGCAGCGTGGGAGGGCTAACTGGGGCCAACGTCCTGACTTTC

clone size: .
D gene: TRBD2
V gene: TRBV27
J gene: TRBJ2-5
CDR3 protein: CASSQRTRSETQYF
CDR3 DNA: TGTGCCAGCAGTCAACGGACTAGATCGGAGACCCAGTACTTC

clone size: many
D gene: .
V gene: TRBV7-6
J gene: TRBJ2-1
CDR3 protein: CASSLVRGGSYNEQFF
CDR3 DNA: TGTGCCAGCAGCTTAGTGCGGGGTGGGTCCTACAATGAGCAGTTCTTC

clone size: .
D gene: .
V gene: TRBV10-2
J gene: TRBJ2-7
CDR3 protein: CASSDRYEQYF
CDR3 DNA: TGCGCCAGCAGCGACAGATACGAGCAGTACTTC

clone size: .
D gene: TRBD1
V gene: TRBV6-4
J gene: TRBJ1-1
CDR3 protein: CASSESATGVTEAFF
CDR3 DNA: TGTGCCAGCAGTGAAAGCGCGACAGGGGTCACTGAAGCTTTCTTT

clone size: .
D gene: .
V gene: TRBV6-5
J gene: TRBJ1-2
CDR3 protein: CASIPDRDYGYTF
CDR3 DNA: TGTGCCAGCATCCCTGACAGAGACTATGGCTACACCTTC

clone size: .
D gene: .
V gene: TRBV10-3
J gene: TRBJ2-7
CDR3 protein: CAISEPTTGPYEQYF
CDR3 DNA: TGTGCCATCAGTGAGCCTACCACAGGGCCATACGAGCAGTACTTC

clone size: .
D gene: .
V gene: TRBV7-3
J gene: TRBJ2-5
CDR3 protein: CASSSSRDSRETQYF
CDR3 DNA: TGTGCCAGCAGCTCGTCCCGGGACTCGCGGGAGACCCAGTACTTC

clone size: .
D gene: .
V gene: TRBV5-1
J gene: TRBJ2-5
CDR3 protein: CASSLVWAFEETQYF
CDR3 DNA: TGCGCCAGCAGCTTGGTATGGGCCTTCGAAGAGACCCAGTACTTC

clone size: .
D gene: .
V gene: TRBV5-1
J gene: TRBJ1-1
CDR3 protein: CASRPGGFWGTEAFF
CDR3 DNA: TGCGCCAGCAGGCCCGGGGGGTTCTGGGGCACTGAAGCTTTCTTT

clone size: .
D gene: .
V gene: TRBV29-1
J gene: TRBJ2-7
CDR3 protein: CSVAESSYEQYF
CDR3 DNA: TGCAGCGTTGCTGAGAGCTCCTACGAGCAGTACTTC

clone size: .
D gene: .
V gene: TRBV10-3
J gene: TRBJ1-2
CDR3 protein: CAISATSGQKAF
CDR3 DNA: TGTGCCATCAGCGCTACCTCGGGACAAAAGGCCTTC

clone size: many
D gene: .
V gene: TRBV19
J gene: TRBJ2-2
CDR3 protein: CASSPLTGPNTGELFF
CDR3 DNA: TGTGCCAGTAGTCCCCTGACAGGTCCGAACACCGGGGAGCTGTTTTTT

clone size: .
D gene: TRBD1
V gene: TRBV7-2
J gene: TRBJ1-6
CDR3 protein: CASCLGTDYSPLHF
CDR3 DNA: TGTGCCAGCTGCCTTGGGACAGACTATTCACCCCTCCACTTT

clone size: .
D gene: TRBD2
V gene: TRBV12-3/TRBV12-4
J gene: TRBJ2-7
CDR3 protein: CASSRDYSYEQYF
CDR3 DNA: TGTGCCAGCAGCAGGGACTATTCCTACGAGCAGTACTTC

clone size: once
D gene: .
V gene: TRBV6-2/TRBV6-3
J gene: TRBJ2-5
CDR3 protein: CASSYSGGQETQYF
CDR3 DNA: TGTGCCAGCAGTTACTCAGGCGGTCAAGAGACCCAGTACTTC

clone size: .
D gene: .
V gene: TRBV18
J gene: TRBJ2-7
CDR3 protein: CASSPMVFKSSYEQYF
CDR3 DNA: TGTGCCAGCTCACCAATGGTTTTCAAGAGCTCCTACGAGCAGTACTTC

clone size: .
D gene: .
V gene: TRBV6-2/TRBV6-3
J gene: TRBJ2-2
CDR3 protein: CASSYYPGELFF
CDR3 DNA: TGTGCCAGCAGTTATTATCCCGGGGAGCTGTTTTTT

clone size: .
D gene: .
V gene: TRBV27
J gene: TRBJ1-6
CDR3 protein: CASSLYNSPLHF
CDR3 DNA: TGTGCCAGCAGCCTATATAATTCACCCCTCCACTTT

clone size: .
D gene: .
V gene: TRBV11-2
J gene: TRBJ2-6
CDR3 protein: CASSSKSGANVLTF
CDR3 DNA: TGTGCCAGCAGTTCCAAATCTGGGGCCAACGTCCTGACTTTC

clone size: .
D gene: .
V gene: TRBV10-3
J gene: TRBJ1-2
CDR3 protein: CAISLQGRTNYGYTF
CDR3 DNA: TGTGCCATCTCCCTCCAGGGGCGAACTAACTATGGCTACACCTTC

clone size: .
D gene: TRBD2
V gene: TRBV9
J gene: TRBJ2-1
CDR3 protein: CASSVGPGASGTLYNEQFF
CDR3 DNA: TGTGCCAGCAGCGTAGGCCCCGGTGCTAGCGGGACTCTATACAATGAGCAGTTCTTC

clone size: .
D gene: .
V gene: TRBV28
J gene: TRBJ2-5
CDR3 protein: CASSFLRIRETQYF
CDR3 DNA: TGTGCCAGCAGTTTTCTGCGGATTCGAGAGACCCAGTACTTC

clone size: .
D gene: TRBD1
V gene: TRBV7-3
J gene: TRBJ1-2
CDR3 protein: CASSPTGQGANYGYTF
CDR3 DNA: TGTGCCAGCAGCCCCACGGGACAGGGGGCAAACTATGGCTACACCTTC

clone size: medium-sized
D gene: TRBD1
V gene: TRBV28
J gene: TRBJ2-4
CDR3 protein: CASRTGTGEGDKNIQYF
CDR3 DNA: TGTGCCAGCAGAACCGGGACAGGGGAGGGAGACAAAAACATTCAGTACTTC

clone size: many
D gene: TRBD2
V gene: TRBV3-1/TRBV3-2
J gene: TRBJ2-3
CDR3 protein: CASSQAPGRTDTQYF
CDR3 DNA: TGTGCCAGCAGCCAAGCCCCCGGGAGGACAGATACGCAGTATTTT

clone size: .
D gene: TRBD2
V gene: TRBV7-2
J gene: TRBJ2-1
CDR3 protein: CASSPGGSGYNEQFF
CDR3 DNA: TGTGCCAGCAGCCCGGGGGGTAGCGGTTACAATGAGCAGTTCTTC

clone size: .
D gene: .
V gene: TRBV5-1
J gene: TRBJ2-3
CDR3 protein: CASSSLTASTDTQYF
CDR3 DNA: TGCGCCAGCAGCTCCTTGACAGCTAGCACAGATACGCAGTATTTT

clone size: .
D gene: TRBD1
V gene: TRBV30
J gene: TRBJ1-2
CDR3 protein: CAWSSLTGHGYTF
CDR3 DNA: TGTGCCTGGAGTTCTTTGACAGGGCATGGCTACACCTTC